This T cell receptor (beta chain) was recorded in a study of control samples from healthy donors and cancer patients. This clone was detected only a few times. This CDR3 has 15 residues. Deletions cut 0 bases from V and 7 bases from J, with 13 bases between. Germline V lookup: CDR1 SNHLY, CDR2 FYNNEI. The method was immunoSEQ multiplex PCR; TCRdb's version includes in-frame clones alone and lacks a portion of them. The table lists about 140,000 clones, roughly nine tenths of them singletons. The J gene is TRBJ1-3, the V gene TRBV2; D gene ambiguous. What was sequenced was blood. The receptor was derived from a young woman in good health. This CDR3 is CASSEAKTDFNTIYF. CDR3 coding DNA: TGTGCCAGCAGTGAAGCGAAAACAGATTTTAACACCATATATTTT.